What follows are 13 T cell receptor beta chains derived from one specimen sequenced in a study of T cell clonality in common variable immunodeficiency. Study-level findings and limits: Common variable immunodeficiency TCR beta sequences reportedly had fewer deletions and N-nucleotide insertions.

Some clones are missing from TCRdb's copy, which holds only in-frame ones; the method was immunoSEQ multiplex PCR. The record shows about 34,000 clones for this sample, with no singletons present. Their specific antigens are unknown. Sample: peripheral blood mononuclear cells. All receptors come from a human donor with common variable immunodeficiency.

This clone was observed at least ten times. With the read ending 3 residues before the CDR3 end, the germline J gene is used to fill in that end. This chain uses TRBV5-1 with TRBJ1-2; 8 bases map to TRBD1. V lost 4 bases, J lost 3 bases, and 8 bases stayed unmatched. CDR1 is SGHRS and CDR2 is YFSETQ in the germline V gene. The CDR3 is made up of 15 amino acids. The part of the CDR3 DNA that was read is TGCGCCAGCAGCGTTCACAGGGGGGGAGACTATGGC. As protein: CASSVHRGGDYG. The CDR3 in full is CASSVHRGGDYGYTF.

Points on this clone: Coverage ceases 3 residues before the CDR3 finishes, and the germline J gene fills in the end. The V gene is TRBV19, the J gene TRBJ2-3, with 8 nucleotides matching TRBD2. From germline, CDR1 is LNHDA and CDR2 SQIVND (reference sequence). Unmatched junction bases numbered 8, after V lost 8 bases and J lost 4 bases. The CDR3 runs to 14 residues. The CDR3 bases that were read are TGTGCCAGTGCCCCGGCGGGGGGCCCAGATACG. Translation: CASAPAGGPDT. The CDR3 in its entirety is CASAPAGGPDTQYF.

In this sample, this clone turned up a few times. The read finishes 3 residues shy of the CDR3 end, and the germline J gene is used to complete it. V and J are TRBV10-3 and TRBJ2-7, with 10 bases lining up with TRBD1. The CDR3 has 14 residues. Germline V gene sequence: CDR1 ENHRY, CDR2 SYGVKD. The V segment lost 6 bases and the J segment 3 bases; nucleotides outside the gene matches: 5. The sequenced CDR3 bases are TGTGCCATCAGCGACGGACAGGGGGGCTACGAG. It translates to CAISDGQGGYE. The entire CDR3 is CAISDGQGGYEQYF.

This clone was observed many times. The CDR3 end is not reached by the read, which stops 3 residues before it; the germline J gene fills it in. V usage is TRBV29-1 and J usage is TRBJ2-2; 7 bases fit TRBD1. J lost 6 bases, V lost 4 bases, and 8 bases had no gene match. Germline V CDR1 and CDR2: SQVTM, ANQGSEA. The CDR3 runs 14 residues. CDR3 in amino acids: CSVVKQGVAGELFF. The CDR3 bases that were read are TGCAGCGTTGTAAAGCAGGGGGTCGCCGGGGAG.

This clone occurred a few times. Coverage ceases 3 residues before the CDR3 finishes, and the germline J gene fills in the end. The chain carries TRBV7-9 and TRBJ2-7; D is possibly TRBD2 (6 bases). CDR3 length equals 14 residues. Germline assignment: CDR1 SEHNR and CDR2 FQNEAQ (reference sequence). The ends were cut back, 0 bases at V and 5 bases at J, with 11 bases in the middle. The CDR3: CASSLAEGRHEQYF. The CDR3 DNA, read in part, is TGTGCCAGCAGCTTAGCGGAGGGGCGACACGAG.

This clone was seen repeatedly, ten times or more. The read comes to an end 3 residues before the CDR3 does, leaving the germline J gene to fill in the end. The gene calls are TRBV20-1 and TRBJ1-2; D not resolved. Per the germline V gene, CDR1 is DFQATT and CDR2 is SNEGSKA (reference sequence). The CDR3 length is 11 residues. The covered CDR3 bases are TGCAGTGCTAGTCTTCGGTTAGGC. As protein: CSASLRLG. The CDR3 in full is CSASLRLGYTF.

About this clone: Sequencing ends 3 residues short of the CDR3 end; the germline J gene provides the rest. This chain links TRBV11-3 with TRBJ2-3, with a possible D match to TRBD2 (6 bases). This CDR3 is built from 14 residues. The V gene's germline CDR1 is SGHNT and CDR2 YENEEA. The V gene lost 5 bases and the J gene lost 6 bases, with 15 bases spanning the gap. CDR3 loop: CASSARRERDTQYF. CDR3 DNA, as far as it was read: TGTGCCAGCAGCGCCAGGAGGGAGCGGGATACG.

This clone was observed many times. The sequenced fragment ends 3 residues before the CDR3 boundary, so the rest is inferred from the germline J gene. The chain links TRBV10-3 to TRBJ2-5; 8 bases match TRBD1. The V gene end was trimmed by 10 bases and the J gene end by 2 bases; junction bases not matched to a gene: 6. The germline V gene has CDR1 ENHRY and CDR2 SYGVKD. The CDR3 extends over 13 amino acids. Here the CDR3 reads CATTGTGQETQYF. CDR3 DNA, as far as it was read: TGTGCCACGACCGGGACAGGTCAAGAGACC.

This clone was counted at least ten times. The CDR3 goes on 3 residues after the read ends, and that part is filled in from the germline J gene. V and J are TRBV7-2 and TRBJ2-7, with D perhaps matching TRBD1 (6 bases). Germline CDR1 SGHTA, CDR2 FQGNSA. This CDR3 comprises 14 residues. V was pared by 8 bases and J by 5 bases, with 19 bases between. The CDR3 spells CASPSPGEFHEQYF. The sequenced CDR3 bases are TGTGCCAGCCCCTCGCCAGGGGAGTTCCACGAG.

This clone was seen ten or more times. The missing CDR3 end, 3 residues past where the read stops, is filled in from the germline J gene. The chain carries TRBV9 and TRBJ2-1; 11 bases are a match to TRBD2. This CDR3 has 15 amino acids. The V segment lost 0 bases and the J segment 8 bases; nucleotides outside the gene matches: 4. CDR1 and CDR2 from the germline V gene are SGDLS and YYNGEE. The part of the CDR3 DNA that was read is TGTGCCAGCAGCGTAGCACTAGCGGGAGCCCATGAG. Amino acid sequence: CASSVALAGAHE. The entire CDR3 protein reads CASSVALAGAHEQFF.

This clone was seen a few times. One end of the junction is discordant with germline, which a read error may explain. Read data end 3 residues before the CDR3 end; the end is taken from the germline J gene. The V gene is TRBV7-9, the J gene TRBJ2-7; the D is unclear. The CDR3 extends over 13 amino acids. Per the germline V gene, CDR1 is SEHNR and CDR2 is FQNEAQ (reference sequence). The CDR3 bases that were read are TGTTCCAGCAGCCACATTAATATCTACGAG. This codes for CSSSHINIYE. In full, the CDR3 reads CSSSHINIYEQYF.

This clone was counted many times. From the germline J gene comes the end of the CDR3, since the read stops 3 residues before it. V usage is TRBV6-2 or TRBV6-3 and J usage is TRBJ2-7; 8 bases align to TRBD2. V lost 4 bases and J lost 4; bases outside the gene matches: 9. CDR3 size: 15 residues. CDR1 is MNHEY, CDR2 SVGEGT, per germline. CDR3 DNA, as far as it was read: TGTGCCAGCAGTTCGAAGCGGGAGCCTCCTTACGAG. Protein: CASSSKREPPYE. The CDR3 in its entirety is CASSSKREPPYEQYF.

This clone was recorded many times. Read coverage stops 3 residues before the CDR3 terminus; the germline J gene supplies the remainder. V usage is TRBV7-9 and J usage is TRBJ1-5, with D perhaps TRBD1 (6 bases). The CDR3 consists of 15 residues. V lost 4 bases and J lost 4, with 14 bases in between. Germline V lookup: CDR1 SEHNR, CDR2 FQNEAQ (reference sequence). The DNA read from the CDR3 is TGTGCCAGCAGCTCGGCGGGGGCAGTAAATCAGCCC. Its translation is CASSSAGAVNQP. The whole CDR3 protein is CASSSAGAVNQPQHF.